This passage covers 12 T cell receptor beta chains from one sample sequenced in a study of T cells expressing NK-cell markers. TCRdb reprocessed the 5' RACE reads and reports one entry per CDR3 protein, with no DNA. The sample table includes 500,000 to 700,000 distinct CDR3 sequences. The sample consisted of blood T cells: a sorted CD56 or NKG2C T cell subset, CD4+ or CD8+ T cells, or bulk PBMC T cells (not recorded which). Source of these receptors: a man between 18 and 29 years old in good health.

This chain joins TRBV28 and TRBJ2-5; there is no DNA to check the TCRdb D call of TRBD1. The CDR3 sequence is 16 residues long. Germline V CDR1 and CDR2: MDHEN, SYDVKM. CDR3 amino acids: CASSRGAGTGEETQYF. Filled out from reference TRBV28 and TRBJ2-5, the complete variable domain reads DVKVTQSSRYLVKRTGEKVFLECVQDMDHENMFWYRQDPGLGLRLIYFSYDVKMKEKGDIPEGYSVSREKKERFSLILESASTNQTSMYLCASSRGAGTGEETQYFGPGTRLLVL.

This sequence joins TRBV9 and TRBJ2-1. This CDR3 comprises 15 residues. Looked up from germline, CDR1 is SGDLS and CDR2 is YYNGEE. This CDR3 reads CASSPQLASYNEQFF.

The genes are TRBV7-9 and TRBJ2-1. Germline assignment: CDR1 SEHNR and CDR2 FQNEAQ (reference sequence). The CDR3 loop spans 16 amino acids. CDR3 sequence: CASSSIGDSIYNEQFF.

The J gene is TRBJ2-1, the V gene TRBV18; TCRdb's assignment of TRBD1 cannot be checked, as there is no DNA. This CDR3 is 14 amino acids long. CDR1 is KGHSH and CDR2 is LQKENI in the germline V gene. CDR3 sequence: CASSPGTGGRPVFF.

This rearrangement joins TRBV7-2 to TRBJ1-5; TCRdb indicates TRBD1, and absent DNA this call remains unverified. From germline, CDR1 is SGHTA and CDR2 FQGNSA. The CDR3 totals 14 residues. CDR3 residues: CASSLPTPQGAQHF.

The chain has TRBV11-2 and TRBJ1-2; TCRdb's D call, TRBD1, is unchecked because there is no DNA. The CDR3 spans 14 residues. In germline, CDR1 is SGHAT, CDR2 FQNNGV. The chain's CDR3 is CASSQRQITYGYTF.

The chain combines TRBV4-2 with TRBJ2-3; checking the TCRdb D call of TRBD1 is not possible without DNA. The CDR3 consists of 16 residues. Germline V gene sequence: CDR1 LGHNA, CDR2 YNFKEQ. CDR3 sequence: CASSQEGAPRTDTQYF.

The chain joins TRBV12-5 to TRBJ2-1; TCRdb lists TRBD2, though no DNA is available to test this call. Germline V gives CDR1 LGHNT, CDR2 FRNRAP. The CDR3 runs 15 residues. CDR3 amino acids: CASGFALAGYNEQFF. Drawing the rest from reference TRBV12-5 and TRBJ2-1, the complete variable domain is DARVTQTPRHKVTEMGQEVTMRCQPILGHNTVFWYRQTMMQGLELLAYFRNRAPLDDSGMPKDRFSAEMPDATLATLKIQPSEPRDSAVYFCASGFALAGYNEQFFGPGTRLTVL.

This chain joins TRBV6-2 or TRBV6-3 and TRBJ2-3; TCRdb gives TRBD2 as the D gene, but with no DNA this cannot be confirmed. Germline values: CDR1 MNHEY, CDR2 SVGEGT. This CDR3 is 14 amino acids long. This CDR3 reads CASTLAGEGDTQYF.

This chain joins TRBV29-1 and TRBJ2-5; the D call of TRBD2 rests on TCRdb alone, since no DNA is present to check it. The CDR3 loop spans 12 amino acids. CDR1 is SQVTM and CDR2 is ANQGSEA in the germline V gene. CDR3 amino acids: CSVGTPIETQYF. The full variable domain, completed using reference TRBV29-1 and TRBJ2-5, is SAVISQKPSRDICQRGTSLTIQCQVDSQVTMMFWYRQQPGQSLTLIATANQGSEATYESGFVIDKFPISRPNLTFSTLTVSNMSPEDSSIYLCSVGTPIETQYFGPGTRLLVL.

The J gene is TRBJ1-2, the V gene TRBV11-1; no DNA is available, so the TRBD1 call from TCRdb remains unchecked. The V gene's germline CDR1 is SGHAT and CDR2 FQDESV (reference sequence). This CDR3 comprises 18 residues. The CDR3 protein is CASSLPDGGAPANYGYTF.

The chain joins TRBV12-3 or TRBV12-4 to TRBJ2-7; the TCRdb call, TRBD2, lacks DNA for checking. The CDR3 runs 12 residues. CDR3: CASSLGPGEQYF.